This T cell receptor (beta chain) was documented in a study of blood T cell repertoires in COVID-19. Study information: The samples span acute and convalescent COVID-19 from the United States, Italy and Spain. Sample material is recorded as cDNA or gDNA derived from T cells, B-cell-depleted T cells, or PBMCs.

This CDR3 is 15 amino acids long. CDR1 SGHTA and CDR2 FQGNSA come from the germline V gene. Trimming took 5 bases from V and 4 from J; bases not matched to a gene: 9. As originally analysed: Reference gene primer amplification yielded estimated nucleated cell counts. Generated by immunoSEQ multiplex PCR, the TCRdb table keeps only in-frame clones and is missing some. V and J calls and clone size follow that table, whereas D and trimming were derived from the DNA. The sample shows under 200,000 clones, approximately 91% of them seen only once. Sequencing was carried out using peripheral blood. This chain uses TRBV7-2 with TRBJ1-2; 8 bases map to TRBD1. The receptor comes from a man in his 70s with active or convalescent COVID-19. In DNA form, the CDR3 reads TGTGCCAGCAGCCCAGGGACAGGATCTTTCTATGGCTACACCTTC. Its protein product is CASSPGTGSFYGYTF.